This TCR beta chain was obtained from a study of T cells in Graves' hyperthyroidism and ophthalmopathy. Newly diagnosed hyperthyroidism, duration under 2 months, in patients aged 18 to 65. Germline-derived CDR1 and CDR2 are SGHNT and YENEEA. V shed 5 bases and J shed 5 bases, with 12 bases lying between them. This CDR3 region has 13 residues. Amplified TCR beta CDR3 regions came from RNA transcripts. In the first-round RT-PCR of the TCR CDR3, the HTBI primer set was used. TCRdb reprocessed the multiplex PCR reads via MiXCR and lists one record per CDR3 protein. The table shows hundreds of thousands of distinct CDR3 sequences, with approximately 18% occurring only once. This clonotype has more than one count but fewer than ten.

Sequencing was done on a sample of blood. The chain employs TRBV11-3 and TRBJ1-1; D is undetermined. The clonotype originates from a woman between 50 and 59 years old with Graves' hyperthyroidism that later progressed to Graves' ophthalmopathy. DNA for the CDR3: TGTGCCAGCAGCCAGATGTTAGGGACTGAAGCTTTCTTT. Translating gives CASSQMLGTEAFF.